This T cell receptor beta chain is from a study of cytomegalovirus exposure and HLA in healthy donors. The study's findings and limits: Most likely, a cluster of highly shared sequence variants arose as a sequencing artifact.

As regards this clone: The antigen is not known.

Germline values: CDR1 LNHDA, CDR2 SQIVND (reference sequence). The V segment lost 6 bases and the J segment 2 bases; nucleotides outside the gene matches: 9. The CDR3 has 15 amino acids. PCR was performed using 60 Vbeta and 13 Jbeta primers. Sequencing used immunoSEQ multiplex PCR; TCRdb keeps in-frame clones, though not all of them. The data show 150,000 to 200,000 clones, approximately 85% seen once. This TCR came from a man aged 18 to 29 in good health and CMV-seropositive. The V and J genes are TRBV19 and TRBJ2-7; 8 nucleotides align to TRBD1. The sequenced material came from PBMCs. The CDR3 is CASSVPGQVTYEQYF. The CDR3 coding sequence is TGTGCCAGTAGCGTACCGGGACAGGTAACCTACGAGCAGTACTTC.